Listed below are T cell receptor beta chains from one sample, sequenced in a study of early T cells in non-severe SARS-CoV-2 infection. From the 5' RACE reads, TCRdb called clonotypes with MiXCR, one entry per CDR3 protein. The repertoire holds around 55,000 distinct CDR3 sequences, with about 7.1% as singletons. The sample was whole blood, taken at baseline. The receptors derive from an adult who was a healthcare worker with PCR-confirmed SARS-CoV-2 infection or an uninfected control (not recorded which). The CDR3 runs from the conserved cysteine through the conserved F or W. D genes are given only for firm matches. Clone size is shown for a subset of rows, as once, few, many or a class of expanded clone.

length	D	size	V	J	CDR3	DNA
14	.	many	TRBV12-3/TRBV12-4	TRBJ2-3	CASSSGGSADTQYF	TGTGCCAGCAGTTCGGGGGGCTCAGCAGATACGCAGTATTTT
14	TRBD1	.	TRBV20-1	TRBJ1-4	CSAPEMTGNEKLFF	TGCAGTGCTCCAGAGATGACAGGGAATGAAAAACTGTTTTTT
15	TRBD1	many	TRBV4-3	TRBJ2-7	CASSQETGEDYEQYF	TGCGCCAGCAGCCAGGAGACAGGGGAAGACTACGAGCAGTACTTC
12	.	few	TRBV29-1	TRBJ2-3	CSVGDGTDTQYF	TGCAGCGTTGGAGACGGCACAGATACGCAGTATTTT
16	TRBD2	many	TRBV11-2	TRBJ2-1	CASSSAGVSSYNEQFF	TGTGCCAGCAGCTCGGCGGGGGTCAGCTCCTACAATGAGCAGTTCTTC
14	TRBD2	.	TRBV6-2/TRBV6-3	TRBJ2-3	CASRPGGRADTQYF	TGTGCCAGCAGGCCGGGGGGGCGCGCAGATACGCAGTATTTT
14	.	few	TRBV6-2/TRBV6-3	TRBJ2-2	CASRLGLLMGELFF	TGTGCCAGCAGACTGGGACTCCTGATGGGGGAGCTGTTTTTT
14	.	few	TRBV12-3/TRBV12-4	TRBJ2-5	CASSLSGGQETQYF	TGTGCCAGCAGTTTATCTGGGGGCCAAGAGACCCAGTACTTC
18	TRBD1	few	TRBV7-8	TRBJ1-4	CASSLAPPQQGKNEKLFF	TGTGCCAGCAGCTTAGCGCCGCCCCAACAGGGGAAGAATGAAAAACTGTTTTTT
14	TRBD2	few	TRBV20-1	TRBJ2-4	CSASGSGGKNIQYF	TGCAGTGCTAGCGGTAGCGGGGGAAAAAACATTCAGTACTTC
16	TRBD1	many	TRBV7-2	TRBJ1-2	CASSLAQTGGGYGYTF	TGTGCCAGCAGCTTAGCCCAGACAGGGGGAGGGTATGGCTACACCTTC
13	.	few	TRBV9	TRBJ2-1	CASTRGSYNEQFF	TGTGCCAGCACCCGGGGTAGCTACAATGAGCAGTTCTTC
14	TRBD2	many	TRBV20-1	TRBJ2-5	CSAITSGGQETQYF	TGCAGTGCCATTACTAGCGGGGGACAAGAGACCCAGTACTTC
13	.	many	TRBV4-3	TRBJ2-1	CASSHGAYNEQFF	TGCGCCAGCAGCCATGGCGCCTACAATGAGCAGTTCTTC
17	.	many	TRBV27	TRBJ1-5	CASSSLTGLVPYQPQHF	TGTGCCAGCAGTTCACTTACGGGCCTCGTGCCTTATCAGCCCCAGCATTTT
13	.	.	TRBV24-1	TRBJ2-1	CATRSETLNEQFF	TGTGCCACCCGTAGCGAGACTCTCAATGAGCAGTTCTTC
13	.	many	TRBV7-2	TRBJ2-2	CASSLRNTGELFF	TGTGCCAGCAGCTTAAGGAACACCGGGGAGCTGTTTTTT
15	.	few	TRBV30	TRBJ2-1	CAWSVRLAAGNEQFF	TGTGCCTGGAGTGTAAGGCTTGCGGCGGGGAATGAGCAGTTCTTC
14	.	many	TRBV28	TRBJ2-5	CASSRTNYQETQYF	TGTGCCAGCAGCCGTACAAACTACCAAGAGACCCAGTACTTC
13	.	many	TRBV7-2	TRBJ2-3	CASSLGQAYTQYF	TGTGCCAGCAGCTTAGGACAGGCATATACGCAGTATTTT
15	.	many	TRBV20-1	TRBJ2-3	CSASTLRPSTDTQYF	TGCAGTGCTAGCACCTTGCGGCCTAGCACAGATACGCAGTATTTT
15	TRBD1	few	TRBV20-1	TRBJ2-7	CSARAGTGGSYEQYF	TGCAGTGCTAGAGCGGGGACAGGGGGCTCCTACGAGCAGTACTTC
16	.	many	TRBV27	TRBJ1-1	CASSLSYPPGSTEAFF	TGTGCCAGCAGTTTATCGTATCCCCCGGGGAGCACTGAAGCTTTCTTT
15	.	.	TRBV12-3/TRBV12-4	TRBJ2-5	CASSFRLDYQETQYF	TGTGCCAGCAGTTTTCGATTGGACTACCAAGAGACCCAGTACTTC
13	.	.	TRBV7-2	TRBJ1-2	CASSLQGGYGYTF	TGTGCCAGCAGCTTACAGGGCGGCTATGGCTACACCTTC
14	.	many	TRBV12-3/TRBV12-4	TRBJ1-3	CASSLIQMGNTIYF	TGTGCCAGCAGCTTGATCCAGATGGGAAACACCATATATTTT
15	.	.	TRBV12-3/TRBV12-4	TRBJ1-4	CASSLITGINEKLFF	TGTGCCAGCAGTTTAATTACCGGGATCAATGAAAAACTGTTTTTT
12	.	few	TRBV7-2	TRBJ2-5	CASSFPFWAQYF	TGTGCCAGCAGCTTCCCTTTTTGGGCCCAGTACTTC
16	TRBD1	medium-sized	TRBV9	TRBJ2-7	CASSVGGTGGGYEQYF	TGTGCCAGCAGCGTAGGAGGTACAGGGGGCGGTTACGAGCAGTACTTC
16	TRBD2	many	TRBV20-1	TRBJ2-1	CSARSGTSGAYNEQFF	TGCAGTGCTAGATCGGGGACTAGCGGCGCCTACAATGAGCAGTTCTTC
14	.	many	TRBV20-1	TRBJ2-7	CSAPLGHRVGEQYF	TGCAGTGCCCCATTAGGACACCGTGTAGGCGAGCAGTACTTC
14	TRBD2	many	TRBV30	TRBJ2-1	CAWSLAGAYNEQFF	TGTGCCTGGAGCCTAGCGGGGGCGTACAATGAGCAGTTCTTC
14	.	many	TRBV11-3	TRBJ2-3	CASSFKQGTDTQYF	TGTGCCAGCAGCTTTAAGCAGGGGACAGATACGCAGTATTTT
14	.	many	TRBV7-2	TRBJ2-1	CASSLLGRSGEQFF	TGTGCCAGCAGTCTCTTGGGGCGAAGCGGCGAGCAGTTCTTC
17	TRBD2	many	TRBV4-3	TRBJ2-1	CASSQDILLAGIYEQFF	TGCGCCAGCAGCCAAGATATTTTACTAGCGGGGATTTATGAGCAGTTCTTC
14	.	.	TRBV13	TRBJ2-3	CASSSGPGTNTQYF	TGTGCCAGCAGCTCCGGGCCGGGCACAAATACGCAGTATTTT
15	.	many	TRBV7-9	TRBJ1-1	CASSRVIGSATEAFF	TGTGCCAGCAGCCGCGTCATCGGGTCCGCCACTGAAGCTTTCTTT
15	TRBD2	.	TRBV7-2	TRBJ2-1	CASSRTASGYNEQFF	TGTGCCAGCAGCAGGACGGCTAGCGGGTACAATGAGCAGTTCTTC
13	TRBD1	.	TRBV6-1	TRBJ1-1	CASSSDREGEAFF	TGTGCCAGCAGTTCGGACAGGGAGGGGGAAGCTTTCTTT
15	TRBD2	few	TRBV28	TRBJ2-3	CASSSDSTSGIQGYF	TGTGCCAGCAGTTCTGACAGTACTAGCGGTATTCAGGGGTATTTT